The 31 T cell receptor beta chains in this list originate from one sample, sequenced in a study of monozygotic twins with inflammatory bowel disease. Reanalyzing the 5' RACE reads, TCRdb keeps one entry per CDR3 protein, without DNA. Across nearly 450,000 distinct CDR3 sequences, the top ten clones capture 2% to 2.5% of the sample. Sequenced input: blood. The source of these receptors is a human donor with ulcerative colitis or Crohn's disease, or a healthy co-twin of an affected twin (not recorded which).

CDR3 residues: CASSPINTEAFF. The chain uses TRBV11-1 and TRBJ1-1. This CDR3 is built from 12 residues. Germline values: CDR1 SGHAT, CDR2 FQDESV (reference sequence).

The V gene is TRBV14, the J gene TRBJ2-7; TCRdb's D call of TRBD2 is untestable without DNA. The CDR3 is made up of 15 amino acids. Germline V gives CDR1 SGHDN, CDR2 FVKESK. This chain's CDR3 is CASSLVGLAAYEQYF.

The chain has TRBV6-6 and TRBJ2-2. Per germline, CDR1 MNHNY and CDR2 SVGAGI (reference sequence). The CDR3 spans 14 residues. The CDR3 sequence is CASTDTQNTGELFF.

The CDR3 loop is CASSPRTGMNTEAFF. The J gene is TRBJ1-1, the V gene TRBV5-1; lacking DNA, the TRBD1 call made by TCRdb goes unchecked. Germline loops: CDR1 SGHRS, CDR2 YFSETQ. The CDR3 is 15 amino acids.

The chain combines TRBV6-1 with TRBJ2-7; TCRdb calls TRBD1, which cannot be checked without DNA. This CDR3 spans 14 amino acids. Germline V gene lookup returns CDR1 MNHNS and CDR2 SASEGT. This CDR3 is CASRVGTGPHEQYF.

The chain recombines TRBV5-1 with TRBJ2-1; with no DNA, the TCRdb D assignment of TRBD1 cannot be verified. Germline V gene sequence: CDR1 SGHRS, CDR2 YFSETQ. The CDR3 covers 13 residues. The chain's CDR3 is CASSRQPGSEQFF.

The chain couples TRBV9 to TRBJ1-3. Looked up from germline, CDR1 is SGDLS and CDR2 is YYNGEE. The CDR3 extends over 16 amino acids. This chain's CDR3 is CASSVLQSISGNTIYF.

The chain links TRBV2 to TRBJ2-2; TCRdb names TRBD1, which stays unverified in the absence of DNA. Germline V gene data show CDR1 as SNHLY and CDR2 as FYNNEI. The CDR3 runs to 15 residues. CDR3 sequence reads: CASGRDPGVTGELFF.

The rearrangement uses TRBV10-3 and TRBJ2-2. From germline, CDR1 is ENHRY and CDR2 SYGVKD. This CDR3 is 14 amino acids long. This chain's CDR3 is CAISESEITGELFF.

V and J are TRBV2 and TRBJ2-1; the D call from TCRdb, TRBD2, cannot be confirmed without DNA. The CDR3 loop spans 16 amino acids. The germline V gene has CDR1 SNHLY and CDR2 FYNNEI. CDR3: CASTLEQGLRGNEQFF.

This chain links TRBV20-1 with TRBJ2-7; checking the TCRdb D call of TRBD1 is not possible without DNA. The CDR3 has 17 amino acids. Germline values: CDR1 DFQATT, CDR2 SNEGSKA (reference sequence). The CDR3 spells CSARDRGGGRSTYEQYF.

J is TRBJ2-7 and V is TRBV20-1; TCRdb picks TRBD2, but there is no DNA to check that call. The germline V gene has CDR1 DFQATT and CDR2 SNEGSKA (reference sequence). This CDR3 contains 14 residues. The CDR3 loop is CSARDLEGSYEQYF.

The rearrangement joins TRBV7-2 to TRBJ2-2; without DNA, the TCRdb call of TRBD1 cannot be checked. CDR1 and CDR2 (germline): SGHTA, FQGNSA. This CDR3 spans 15 amino acids. CDR3 loop: CASTLGGQGAGELFF.

The chain recombines TRBV18 with TRBJ2-7; TCRdb selects TRBD2, and the lack of DNA leaves this call unchecked. This CDR3 comprises 13 residues. Germline CDR1 reads KGHSH; CDR2 reads LQKENI. CDR3 sequence reads: CASSPARAQEQYF.

The V call is TRBV5-1, the J call TRBJ1-2. The CDR3 is 13 amino acids. Germline CDR1 is SGHRS and CDR2 is YFSETQ. This CDR3 reads CASSLEGEYGYTF.

V is TRBV5-5 and J is TRBJ1-1; with no DNA, the TCRdb D assignment of TRBD1 cannot be verified. Germline assignment: CDR1 SGHKS and CDR2 YYEKEE (reference sequence). This CDR3 spans 13 amino acids. CDR3: CASSGGGLAEAFF.

This chain links TRBV5-1 with TRBJ2-1; TCRdb lists TRBD1, though no DNA is available to test this call. Germline CDR1 SGHRS, CDR2 YFSETQ. The CDR3 runs 16 residues. CDR3 in amino acids: CASYPPDRGNHNEQFF.

This sequence joins TRBV12-3 or TRBV12-4 and TRBJ2-3; TCRdb names TRBD2, which stays unverified in the absence of DNA. The CDR3 is 16 amino acids. CDR3 residues: CASSKGRRGGTDTQYF.

The rearrangement joins TRBV2 to TRBJ1-1; without DNA, the TCRdb call of TRBD1 cannot be checked. The germline CDR1 and CDR2 sequences are SNHLY and FYNNEI. The CDR3 is made up of 11 amino acids. The CDR3 loop is CASRGATEAFF.

This sequence joins TRBV7-2 and TRBJ2-7. Germline lookup yields CDR1 SGHTA and CDR2 FQGNSA. The length of the CDR3 is 12 residues. CDR3 sequence reads: CASSEPLEEQYF.

This chain connects TRBV7-8 to TRBJ2-3; TCRdb calls TRBD2, which cannot be checked without DNA. The CDR3 contains 17 residues. CDR1 is SGHVS and CDR2 is FQNEAQ in the germline V gene. The CDR3 loop reads CASSLGSAGRATDTQYF.

The V and J genes are TRBV12-3 or TRBV12-4 and TRBJ2-2. The CDR3 runs 16 residues. The CDR3 is CASSRLVEIGTGELFF.

This chain connects TRBV2 to TRBJ2-7; TCRdb's D gene call, TRBD1, goes unchecked for lack of DNA. CDR3 length: 15 residues. Germline CDR1 reads SNHLY; CDR2 reads FYNNEI. The CDR3 is CASSQTGGGSYEQYF.

The V call is TRBV12-3 or TRBV12-4, the J call TRBJ2-7. The CDR3 covers 15 residues. The chain's CDR3 is CASSSQRTRSYEQYF.

V is TRBV20-1 and J is TRBJ2-7. Germline assignment: CDR1 DFQATT and CDR2 SNEGSKA (reference sequence). The CDR3 length is 11 residues. CDR3 protein: CSGEGTYEQYF.

The rearrangement joins TRBV7-2 to TRBJ2-3. Germline assignment: CDR1 SGHTA and CDR2 FQGNSA. This CDR3 comprises 13 residues. The CDR3 sequence: CASSFTLIGTQYF. Full variable domain (remainder filled in from reference TRBV7-2 and TRBJ2-3): GAGVSQSPSNKVTEKGKDVELRCDPISGHTALYWYRQSLGQGLEFLIYFQGNSAPDKSGLPSDRFSAERTGGSVSTLTIQRTQQEDSAVYLCASSFTLIGTQYFGPGTRLTVL.

The chain is built from TRBV7-9 and TRBJ1-5; TCRdb reports TRBD1, a call that lacks DNA to check it against. This CDR3 comprises 14 residues. Germline V CDR1 and CDR2: SEHNR, FQNEAQ (reference sequence). The CDR3 protein is CASARTGGNQPQHF.

J is TRBJ1-4 and V is TRBV6-5. CDR3 length equals 13 residues. Germline V gives CDR1 MNHEY, CDR2 SVGAGI. The chain's CDR3 is CASRQGGDEKLFF.

The gene calls are TRBV2 and TRBJ2-1; TCRdb names TRBD1, which stays unverified in the absence of DNA. Germline V lookup: CDR1 SNHLY, CDR2 FYNNEI. The CDR3 runs 18 residues. The CDR3: CASSGAGTGGGSIDEQFF.

V and J are TRBV7-8 and TRBJ1-1. The germline V gene encodes CDR1 SGHVS and CDR2 FQNEAQ. The CDR3 has 12 residues. The CDR3 protein is CAGSPSGTEAFF.

This chain links TRBV11-2 with TRBJ2-1. The germline CDR1 and CDR2 sequences are SGHAT and FQNNGV. The CDR3 is 15 amino acids. CDR3 protein: CASSLPIMRENEQFF.